This entry concerns a single TCR beta chain. Its antigen is undetermined. The sample originates from a study of cytomegalovirus exposure and HLA in healthy donors. Study results and limitations: Most CMV-associated TCR beta chains were later found to appear HLA-restricted.

PCR employed 60 Vbeta and 13 Jbeta primers. The method was immunoSEQ multiplex PCR; TCRdb's version includes in-frame clones alone and lacks a portion of them. The table includes roughly 120,000 clones, 80% detected once. The CDR3 contains 16 residues. Germline V lookup: CDR1 MDHEN, CDR2 SYDVKM. J lost 2 bases, V lost 7 bases, and 8 bases had no gene match. The receptor's source is a male donor in good health and CMV-seronegative. The specimen sequenced was PBMCs. V is TRBV28 and J is TRBJ1-6, with TRBD1 identical over 7 bases. Here the CDR3 DNA reads TGTGCCAGCAAGCTTGACAGGGCCCCCTATAATTCACCCCTCCACTTT. It codes for CASKLDRAPYNSPLHF.